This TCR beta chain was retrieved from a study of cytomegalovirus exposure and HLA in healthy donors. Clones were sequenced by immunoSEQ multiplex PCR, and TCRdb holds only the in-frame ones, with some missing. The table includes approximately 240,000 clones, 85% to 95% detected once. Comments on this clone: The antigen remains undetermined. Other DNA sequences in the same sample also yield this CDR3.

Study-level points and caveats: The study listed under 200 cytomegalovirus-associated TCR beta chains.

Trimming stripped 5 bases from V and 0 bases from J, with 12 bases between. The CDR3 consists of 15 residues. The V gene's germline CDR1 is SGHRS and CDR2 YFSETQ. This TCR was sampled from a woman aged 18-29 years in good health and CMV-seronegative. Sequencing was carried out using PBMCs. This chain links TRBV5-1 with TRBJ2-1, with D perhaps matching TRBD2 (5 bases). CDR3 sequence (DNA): TGCGCCAGCAGGGAGGAGGCGGGCTCCTACAATGAGCAGTTCTTC. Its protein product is CASREEAGSYNEQFF.